The entry below gives a single T cell receptor (beta chain) sequence along with its context. Its antigen remains unknown. These data are taken from a study of T cell responses to AZD1222 COVID-19 vaccine. Method: immunoSEQ multiplex PCR; TCRdb's copy keeps in-frame clones and lacks some. Found here are fewer than 75,000 clones, around nine tenths of them singletons; the top ten hold 6.3%. Study-level findings and limits: Sampling captured repertoires only after the peak T cell response. Clonal diversity was possibly underestimated, and the donors were mostly white British, with more females. The study found Spike-specific TCR breadth and depth rose after two AZD1222 doses. Targeting of unmutated variant regions was reportedly seen in nearly half of spike-specific TCRs.

Specimen: peripheral blood, collected 28 days after the second dose of the MenACWY control vaccine. The sequence was obtained from an adult who received the MenACWY meningococcal vaccine as a control.

CDR3 amino acids: CASLSGSTGELFF. DNA of the CDR3: TGTGCCAGCCTTTCGGGTTCCACCGGGGAGCTGTTTTTT. The chain employs TRBV28 and TRBJ2-2; D is unclear. This CDR3 is 13 amino acids long. V dropped 8 bases and J dropped 4 bases, with 11 bases sitting between them. Germline CDR1 MDHEN, CDR2 SYDVKM.